The sequence of this T cell receptor beta chain was determined in a study of blood T cells in healthy people across ages. It was with a sample-barcoded 5' primer and a J-beta primer mix that a second PCR of roughly 7 to 12 cycles was run. MiXCR, run by TCRdb on the 5' RACE reads, gives a single entry per CDR3 protein. The profile shows roughly 1.5 million distinct CDR3 sequences, approximately 39% of them singletons. Trimming cost V 5 bases and J 3 bases; bases outside gene matches: 4. The CDR3 is 13 amino acids. This clonotype was observed a handful of times. The clonotype originates from a woman in her late teens or twenties in good health. The J gene is TRBJ2-7, the V gene TRBV12-3 or TRBV12-4, with 7 bases that match TRBD2. The sample comprised blood. The chain's CDR3 is CASSSGDYYEQYF. The CDR3 DNA is TGTGCCAGCAGTAGCGGGGACTACTACGAGCAGTACTTC.